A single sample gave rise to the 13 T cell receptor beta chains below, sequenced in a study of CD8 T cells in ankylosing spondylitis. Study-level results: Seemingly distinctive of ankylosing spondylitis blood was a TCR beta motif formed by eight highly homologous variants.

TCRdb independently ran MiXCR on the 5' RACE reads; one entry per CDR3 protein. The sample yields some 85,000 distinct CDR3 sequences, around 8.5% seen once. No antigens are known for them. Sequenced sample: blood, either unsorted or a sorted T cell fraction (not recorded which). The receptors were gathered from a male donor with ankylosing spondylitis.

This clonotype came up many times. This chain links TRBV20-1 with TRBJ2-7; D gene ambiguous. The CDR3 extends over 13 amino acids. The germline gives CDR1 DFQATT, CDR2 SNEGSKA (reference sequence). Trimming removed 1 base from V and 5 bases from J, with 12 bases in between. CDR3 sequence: CSARVVGTDEQYV. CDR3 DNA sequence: TGCAGTGCTAGAGTTGTGGGAACGGACGAGCAGTACGTC.

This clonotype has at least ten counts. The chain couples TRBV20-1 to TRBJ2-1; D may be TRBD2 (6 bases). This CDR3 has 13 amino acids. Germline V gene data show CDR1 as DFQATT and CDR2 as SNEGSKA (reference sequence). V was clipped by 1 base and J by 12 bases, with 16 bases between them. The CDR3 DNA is TGCAGTGCTAGAGGAGGTCTAGCGTCCACGCAGTTCTTC. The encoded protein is CSARGGLASTQFF.

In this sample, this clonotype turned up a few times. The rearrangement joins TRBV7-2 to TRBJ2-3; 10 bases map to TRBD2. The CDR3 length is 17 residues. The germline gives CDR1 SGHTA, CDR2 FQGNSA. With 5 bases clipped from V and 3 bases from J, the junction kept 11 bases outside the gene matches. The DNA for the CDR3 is TGTGCCAGCAGCCCCCAAATCCTAGCGGGAGCGACAGATACGCAGTATTTT. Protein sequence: CASSPQILAGATDTQYF.

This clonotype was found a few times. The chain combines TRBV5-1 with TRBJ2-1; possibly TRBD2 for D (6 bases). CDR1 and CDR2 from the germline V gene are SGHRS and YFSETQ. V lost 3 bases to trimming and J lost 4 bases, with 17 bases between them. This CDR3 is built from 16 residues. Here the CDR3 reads CASSSGVGGTYNEQFF. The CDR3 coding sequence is TGCGCCAGCAGCTCGGGGGTGGGAGGAACGTACAATGAGCAGTTCTTC.

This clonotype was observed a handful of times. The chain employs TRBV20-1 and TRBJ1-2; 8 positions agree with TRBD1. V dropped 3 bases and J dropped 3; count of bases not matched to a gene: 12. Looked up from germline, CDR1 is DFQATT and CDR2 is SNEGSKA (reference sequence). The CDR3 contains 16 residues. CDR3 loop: CSASGGQGSQYYGYTF. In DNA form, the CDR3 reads TGCAGTGCTAGCGGTGGACAGGGTTCCCAATACTATGGCTACACCTTC.

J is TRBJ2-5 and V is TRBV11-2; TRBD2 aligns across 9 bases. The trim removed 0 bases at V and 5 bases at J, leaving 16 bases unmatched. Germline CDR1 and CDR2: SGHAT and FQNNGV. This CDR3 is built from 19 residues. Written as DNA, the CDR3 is TGTGCCAGCAGCTTAGAAGGGGTGGTAGCGGGAGATGTTCGGGAGACCCAGTACTTC. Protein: CASSLEGVVAGDVRETQYF.

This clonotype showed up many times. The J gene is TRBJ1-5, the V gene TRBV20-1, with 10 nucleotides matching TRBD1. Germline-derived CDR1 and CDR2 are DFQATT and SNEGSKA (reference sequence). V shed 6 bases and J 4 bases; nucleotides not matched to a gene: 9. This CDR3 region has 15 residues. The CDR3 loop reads CSAHSGTGENQPQHF. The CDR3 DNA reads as TGCAGTGCCCACTCCGGGACAGGGGAAAATCAGCCCCAGCATTTT.

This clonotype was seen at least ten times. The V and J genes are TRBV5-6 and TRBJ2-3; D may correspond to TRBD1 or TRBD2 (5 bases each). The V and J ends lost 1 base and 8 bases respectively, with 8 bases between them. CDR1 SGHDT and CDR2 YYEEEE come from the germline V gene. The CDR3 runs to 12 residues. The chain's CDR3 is CASSLPGGTQYF. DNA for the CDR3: TGTGCCAGCAGCTTGCCTGGGGGTACGCAGTATTTT. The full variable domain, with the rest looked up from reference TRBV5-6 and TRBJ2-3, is DAGVTQSPTHLIKTRGQQVTLRCSPKSGHDTVSWYQQALGQGPQFIFQYYEEEERQRGNFPDRFSGHQFPNYSSELNVNALLLGDSALYLCASSLPGGTQYFGPGTRLTVL.

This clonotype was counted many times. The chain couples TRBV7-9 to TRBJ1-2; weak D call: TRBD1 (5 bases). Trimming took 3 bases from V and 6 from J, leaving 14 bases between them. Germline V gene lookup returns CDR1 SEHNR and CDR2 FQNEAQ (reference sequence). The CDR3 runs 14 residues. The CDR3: CASSFGAGLNGYTF. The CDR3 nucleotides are TGTGCCAGCAGCTTCGGGGCGGGACTTAATGGCTACACCTTC.

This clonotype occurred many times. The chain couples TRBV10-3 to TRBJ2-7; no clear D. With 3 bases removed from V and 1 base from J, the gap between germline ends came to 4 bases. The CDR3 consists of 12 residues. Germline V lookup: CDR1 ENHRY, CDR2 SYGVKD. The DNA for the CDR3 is TGTGCCATCAGTGACACATCCTACGAGCAGTACTTC. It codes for CAISDTSYEQYF.

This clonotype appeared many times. The CDR3 region is CSVEDLSGDNYGYTF. In DNA, the CDR3 is TGCAGCGTTGAAGATCTTTCCGGTGACAACTATGGCTACACCTTC. This chain links TRBV29-1 with TRBJ1-2; D gene uncertain. This CDR3 is built from 15 residues. V was clipped by 0 bases and J by 2 bases, with 13 bases between them. Germline V gene lookup returns CDR1 SQVTM and CDR2 ANQGSEA. The full variable domain, its missing parts supplied by reference TRBV29-1 and TRBJ1-2, is SAVISQKPSRDICQRGTSLTIQCQVDSQVTMMFWYRQQPGQSLTLIATANQGSEATYESGFVIDKFPISRPNLTFSTLTVSNMSPEDSSIYLCSVEDLSGDNYGYTFGSGTRLTVV.

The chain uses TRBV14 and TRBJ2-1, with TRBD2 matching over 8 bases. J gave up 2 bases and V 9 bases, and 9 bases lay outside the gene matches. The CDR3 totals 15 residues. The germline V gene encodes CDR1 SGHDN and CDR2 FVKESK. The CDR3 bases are TGTGCCAGTACCGCCAACGGGAGGGCCTACAATGAGCAGTTCTTC. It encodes CASTANGRAYNEQFF.

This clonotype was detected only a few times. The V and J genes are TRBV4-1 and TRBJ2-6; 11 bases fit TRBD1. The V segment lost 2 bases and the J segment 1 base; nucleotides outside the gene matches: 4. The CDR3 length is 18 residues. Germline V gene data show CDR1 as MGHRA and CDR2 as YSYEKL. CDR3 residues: CASSQPDRGRSGANVLTF. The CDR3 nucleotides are TGCGCCAGCAGCCAACCGGACAGGGGGCGTTCTGGGGCCAACGTCCTGACTTTC.